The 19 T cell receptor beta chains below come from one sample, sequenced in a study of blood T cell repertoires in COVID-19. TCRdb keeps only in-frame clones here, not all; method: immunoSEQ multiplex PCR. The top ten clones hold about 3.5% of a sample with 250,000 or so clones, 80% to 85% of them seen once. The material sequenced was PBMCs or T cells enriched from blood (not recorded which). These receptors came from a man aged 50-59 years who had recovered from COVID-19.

The CDR3 region is CASSLEGQETQYF. For the CDR3, the DNA is TGTGCCAGCAGCTTAGAGGGCCAAGAGACCCAGTACTTC. The rearrangement uses TRBV5-4 and TRBJ2-5; D perhaps matches TRBD2 (5 bases). CDR3 length: 13 residues. Germline V gene lookup returns CDR1 SGHNT and CDR2 YYREEE (reference sequence). Trimming stripped 2 bases from V and 1 base from J, with 6 bases between.

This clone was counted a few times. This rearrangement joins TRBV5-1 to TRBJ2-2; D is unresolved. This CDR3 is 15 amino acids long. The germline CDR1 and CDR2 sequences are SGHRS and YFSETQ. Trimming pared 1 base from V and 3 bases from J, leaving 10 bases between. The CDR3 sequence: CASSLSNVHTGELFF. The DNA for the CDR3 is TGCGCCAGCAGCTTGTCTAACGTACACACCGGGGAGCTGTTTTTT.

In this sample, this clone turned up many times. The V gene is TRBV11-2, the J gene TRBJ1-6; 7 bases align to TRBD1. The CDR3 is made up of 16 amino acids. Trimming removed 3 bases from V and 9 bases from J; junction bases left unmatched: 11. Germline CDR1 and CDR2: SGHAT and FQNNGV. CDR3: CASSFYRGIGGSPLHF. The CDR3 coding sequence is TGTGCCAGCAGCTTTTACAGGGGCATTGGGGGTTCACCCCTCCACTTT.

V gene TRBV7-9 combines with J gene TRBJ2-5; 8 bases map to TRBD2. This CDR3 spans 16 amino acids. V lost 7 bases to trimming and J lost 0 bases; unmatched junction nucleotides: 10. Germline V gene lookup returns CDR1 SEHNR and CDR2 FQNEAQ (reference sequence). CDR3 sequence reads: CASTPRGGRNQETQYF. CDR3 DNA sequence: TGTGCCAGCACCCCCCGGGGGGGACGGAACCAAGAGACCCAGTACTTC.

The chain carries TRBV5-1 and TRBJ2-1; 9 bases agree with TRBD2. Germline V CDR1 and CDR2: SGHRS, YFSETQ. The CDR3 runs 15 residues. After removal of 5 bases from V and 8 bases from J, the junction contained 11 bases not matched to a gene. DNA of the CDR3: TGCGCCAGCAGTCGACCGGGACTAGCAGGCCATGAGCAGTTCTTC. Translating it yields CASSRPGLAGHEQFF.

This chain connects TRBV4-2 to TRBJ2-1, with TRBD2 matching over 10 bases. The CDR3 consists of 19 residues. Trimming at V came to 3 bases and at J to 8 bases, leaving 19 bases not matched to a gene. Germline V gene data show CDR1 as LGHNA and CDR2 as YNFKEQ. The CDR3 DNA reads TGTGCCAGCAGCCACCAAGCTGGGAGCGGGGGGGCCTCACCCTATGAGCAGTTCTTC. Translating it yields CASSHQAGSGGASPYEQFF.

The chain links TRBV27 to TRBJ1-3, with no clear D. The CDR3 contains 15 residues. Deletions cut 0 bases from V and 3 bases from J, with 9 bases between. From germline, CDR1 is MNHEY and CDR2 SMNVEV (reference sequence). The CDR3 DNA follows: TGTGCCAGCAGTTTATCAAATTCGTTTGGAAACACCATATATTTT. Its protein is CASSLSNSFGNTIYF.

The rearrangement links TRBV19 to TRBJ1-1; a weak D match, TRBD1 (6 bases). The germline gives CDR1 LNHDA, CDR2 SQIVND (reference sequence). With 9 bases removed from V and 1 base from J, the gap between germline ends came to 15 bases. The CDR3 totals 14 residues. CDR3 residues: CASGAGAPNTEAFF. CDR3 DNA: TGTGCCAGCGGGGCAGGGGCACCGAACACTGAAGCTTTCTTT. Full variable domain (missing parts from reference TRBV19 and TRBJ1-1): DGGITQSPKYLFRKEGQNVTLSCEQNLNHDAMYWYRQDPGQGLRLIYYSQIVNDFQKGDIAEGYSVSREKKESFPLTVTSAQKNPTAFYLCASGAGAPNTEAFFGQGTRLTVV.

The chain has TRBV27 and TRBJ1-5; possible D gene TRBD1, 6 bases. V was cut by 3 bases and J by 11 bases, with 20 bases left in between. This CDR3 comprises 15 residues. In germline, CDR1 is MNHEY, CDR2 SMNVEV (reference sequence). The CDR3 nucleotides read TGTGCCAGCAGTTTGACCTCTACAGGGTTTGTGGCCCAGCATTTT. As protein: CASSLTSTGFVAQHF.

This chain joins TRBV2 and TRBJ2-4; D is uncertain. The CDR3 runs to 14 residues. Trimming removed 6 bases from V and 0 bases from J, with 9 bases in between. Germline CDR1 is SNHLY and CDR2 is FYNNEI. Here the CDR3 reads CASSGTSAKNIQYF. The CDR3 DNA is TGTGCCAGCAGCGGTACGTCAGCCAAAAACATTCAGTACTTC.

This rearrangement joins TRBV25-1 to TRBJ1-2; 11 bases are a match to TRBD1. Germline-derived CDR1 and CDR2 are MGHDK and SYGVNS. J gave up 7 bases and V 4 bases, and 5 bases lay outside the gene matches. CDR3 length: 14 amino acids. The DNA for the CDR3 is TGTGCCAGCAGTGCGGACAGGGGGCTCGCTGGCTACACCTTC. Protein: CASSADRGLAGYTF.

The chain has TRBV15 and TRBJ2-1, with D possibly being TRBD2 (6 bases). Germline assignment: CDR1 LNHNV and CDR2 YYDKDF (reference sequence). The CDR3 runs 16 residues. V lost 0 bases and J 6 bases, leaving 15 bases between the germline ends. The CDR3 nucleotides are TGTGCCACCAGCAGAGATTTGGGGGGTCGAGTCAATGAGCAGTTCTTC. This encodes CATSRDLGGRVNEQFF.

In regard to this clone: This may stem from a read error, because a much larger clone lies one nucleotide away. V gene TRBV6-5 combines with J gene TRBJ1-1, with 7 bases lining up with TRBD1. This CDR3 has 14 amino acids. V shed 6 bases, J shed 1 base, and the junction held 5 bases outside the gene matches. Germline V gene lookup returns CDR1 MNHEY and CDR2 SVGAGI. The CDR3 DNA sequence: TGTGCCAGCAGCCCGGGACAGAAGAACACTGAAGCTTTCTTT. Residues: CASSPGQKNTEAFF.

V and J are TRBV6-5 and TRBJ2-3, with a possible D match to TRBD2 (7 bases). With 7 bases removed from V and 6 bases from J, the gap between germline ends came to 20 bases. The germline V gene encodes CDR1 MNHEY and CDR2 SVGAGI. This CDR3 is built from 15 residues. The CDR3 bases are TGTGCCAGCACCGTAGGGGGGCGGGAGTGGGATACGCAGTATTTT. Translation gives CASTVGGREWDTQYF.

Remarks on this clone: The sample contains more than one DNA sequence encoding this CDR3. The CDR3 DNA reads as TGTGCCAGCAGCTTGGTAGGGGTGAGAACTGAAGCTTTCTTT. This codes for CASSLVGVRTEAFF. The gene calls are TRBV5-4 and TRBJ1-1, with D maybe TRBD1 (5 bases). V dropped 0 bases and J dropped 5 bases, with 11 bases sitting between them. From germline, CDR1 is SGHNT and CDR2 YYREEE (reference sequence). This CDR3 is 14 amino acids long.

The CDR3 nucleotides read TGCGCCAGCAGCCAAGCGGTTCGTATGGAGACCCAGTACTTC. This encodes CASSQAVRMETQYF. The rearrangement joins TRBV4-1 to TRBJ2-5; D is undetermined. CDR1 is MGHRA and CDR2 is YSYEKL in the germline V gene. Trimming removed 1 base at V and 5 bases at J, with 11 bases between. The CDR3 is 14 amino acids.

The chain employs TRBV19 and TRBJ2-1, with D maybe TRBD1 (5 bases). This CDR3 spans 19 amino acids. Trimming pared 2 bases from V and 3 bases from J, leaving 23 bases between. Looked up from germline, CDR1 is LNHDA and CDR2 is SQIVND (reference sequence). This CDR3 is CASSIKAGAAALLYNEQFF. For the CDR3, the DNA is TGTGCCAGTAGTATAAAAGCTGGGGCAGCTGCGCTCCTCTACAATGAGCAGTTCTTC.

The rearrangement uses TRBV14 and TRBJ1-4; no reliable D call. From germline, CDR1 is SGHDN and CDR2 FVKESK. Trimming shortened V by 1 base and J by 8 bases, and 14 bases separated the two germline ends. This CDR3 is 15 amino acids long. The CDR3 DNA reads TGTGCCAGCAGCCAAGGCTCAGGCGTATGGGAAAAACTGTTTTTT. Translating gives CASSQGSGVWEKLFF.

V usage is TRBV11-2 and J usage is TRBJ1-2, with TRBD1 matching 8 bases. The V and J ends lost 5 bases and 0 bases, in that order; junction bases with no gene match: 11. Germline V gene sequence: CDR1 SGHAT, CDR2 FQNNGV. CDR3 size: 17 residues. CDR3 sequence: CASSLGIQGGSNYGYTF. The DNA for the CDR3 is TGTGCCAGCAGCCTAGGAATACAGGGGGGATCTAACTATGGCTACACCTTC.